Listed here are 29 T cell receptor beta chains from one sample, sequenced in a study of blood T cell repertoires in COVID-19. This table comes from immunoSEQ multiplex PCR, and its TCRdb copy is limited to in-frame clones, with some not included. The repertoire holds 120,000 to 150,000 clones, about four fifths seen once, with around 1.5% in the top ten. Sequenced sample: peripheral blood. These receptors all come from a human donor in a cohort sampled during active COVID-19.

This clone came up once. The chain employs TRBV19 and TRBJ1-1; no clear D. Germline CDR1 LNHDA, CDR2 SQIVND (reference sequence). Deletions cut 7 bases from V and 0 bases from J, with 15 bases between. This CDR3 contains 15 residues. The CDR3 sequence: CASTNTAALNTEAFF. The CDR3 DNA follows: TGTGCCAGTACCAACACGGCGGCTTTGAACACTGAAGCTTTCTTT.

The CDR3 DNA reads TGTGCCAGCAGCTTGAAAGGGGCCCACAATGAGCAGTTCTTC. Its translation: CASSLKGAHNEQFF. The V call is TRBV11-3, the J call TRBJ2-1; tentative D call: TRBD1 (5 bases). This CDR3 is built from 14 residues. V gave up 3 bases and J gave up 5 bases, with 11 bases separating them. Germline V lookup: CDR1 SGHNT, CDR2 YENEEA. The full variable domain, rest sourced from reference TRBV11-3 and TRBJ2-1, is EAGVVQSPRYKIIEKKQPVAFWCNPISGHNTLYWYLQNLGQGPELLIRYENEEAVDDSQLPKDRFSAERLKGVDSTLKIQPAELGDSAVYLCASSLKGAHNEQFFGPGTRLTVL.

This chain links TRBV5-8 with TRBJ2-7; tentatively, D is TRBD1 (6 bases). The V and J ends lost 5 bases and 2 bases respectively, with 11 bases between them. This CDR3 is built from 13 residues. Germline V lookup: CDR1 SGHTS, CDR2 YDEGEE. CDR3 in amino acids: CASSRRTAYEQYF. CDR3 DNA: TGTGCCAGCAGTCGCCGGACAGCCTACGAGCAGTACTTC.

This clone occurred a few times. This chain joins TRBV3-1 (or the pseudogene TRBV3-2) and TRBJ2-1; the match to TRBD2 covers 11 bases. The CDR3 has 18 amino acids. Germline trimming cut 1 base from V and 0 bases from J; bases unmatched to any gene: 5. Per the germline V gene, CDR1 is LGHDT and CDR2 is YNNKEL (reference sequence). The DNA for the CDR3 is TGTGCCAGCAGCCAAGGGCTAGCGGGAGGTCTCTCCTACAATGAGCAGTTCTTC. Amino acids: CASSQGLAGGLSYNEQFF.

Written as DNA, the CDR3 is TGTGCCAGCAGCTTAACTAGCTGGGGCACCGGGGAGCTGTTTTTT. It specifies CASSLTSWGTGELFF. The V call is TRBV7-9, the J call TRBJ2-2; maybe TRBD2 (6 bases). The CDR3 is made up of 15 amino acids. Trimming removed 2 bases from V and 4 bases from J, with 11 bases in between. Germline values: CDR1 SEHNR, CDR2 FQNEAQ (reference sequence).

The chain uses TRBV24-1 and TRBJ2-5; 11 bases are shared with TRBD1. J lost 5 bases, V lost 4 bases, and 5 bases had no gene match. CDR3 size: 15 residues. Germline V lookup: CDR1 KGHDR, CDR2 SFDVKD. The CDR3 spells CATSEGGTGGETQYF. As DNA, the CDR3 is TGTGCCACCAGTGAAGGCGGGACAGGGGGGGAGACCCAGTACTTC.

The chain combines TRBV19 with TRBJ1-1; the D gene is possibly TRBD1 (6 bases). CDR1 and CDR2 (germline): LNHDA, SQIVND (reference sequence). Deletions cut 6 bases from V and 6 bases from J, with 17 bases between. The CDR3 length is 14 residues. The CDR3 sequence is CASRIPGAMAEAFF. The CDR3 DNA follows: TGTGCCAGTAGGATCCCAGGGGCGATGGCTGAAGCTTTCTTT.

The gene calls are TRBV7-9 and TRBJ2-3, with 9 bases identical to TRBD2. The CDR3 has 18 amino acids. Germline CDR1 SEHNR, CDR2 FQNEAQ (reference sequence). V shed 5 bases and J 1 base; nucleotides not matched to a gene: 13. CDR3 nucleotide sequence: TGTGCCAGCAGCCGGTCCGTGGCGGGAGGGTTCGGCACAGATACGCAGTATTTT. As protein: CASSRSVAGGFGTDTQYF.

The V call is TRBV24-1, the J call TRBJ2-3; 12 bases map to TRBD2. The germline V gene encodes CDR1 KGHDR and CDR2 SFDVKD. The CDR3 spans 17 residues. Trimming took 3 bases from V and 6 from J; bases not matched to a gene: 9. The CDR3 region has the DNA TGTGCCACCAGTGATCACGGACTAGCGGGGTCGCAGGATACGCAGTATTTT. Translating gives CATSDHGLAGSQDTQYF.

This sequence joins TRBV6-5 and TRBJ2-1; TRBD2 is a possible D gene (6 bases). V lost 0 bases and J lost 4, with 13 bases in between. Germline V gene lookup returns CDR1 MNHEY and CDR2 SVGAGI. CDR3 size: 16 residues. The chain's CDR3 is CASSYSSGGAYNEQFF. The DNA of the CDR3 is TGTGCCAGCAGTTACTCCTCCGGAGGGGCTTACAATGAGCAGTTCTTC.

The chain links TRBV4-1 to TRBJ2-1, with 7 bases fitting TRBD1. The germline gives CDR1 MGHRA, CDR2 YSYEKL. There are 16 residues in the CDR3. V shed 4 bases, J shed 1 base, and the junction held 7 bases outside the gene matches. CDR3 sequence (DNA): TGCGCCAGCAGCCTCAAGCTACAGGGGTCCTACAATGAGCAGTTCTTC. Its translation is CASSLKLQGSYNEQFF.

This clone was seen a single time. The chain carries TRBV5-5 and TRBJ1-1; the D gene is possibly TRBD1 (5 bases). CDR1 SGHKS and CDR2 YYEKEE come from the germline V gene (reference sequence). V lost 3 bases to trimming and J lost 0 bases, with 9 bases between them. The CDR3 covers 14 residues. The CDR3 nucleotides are TGTGCCAGCAGCTGGGACTTGATGAACACTGAAGCTTTCTTT. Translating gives CASSWDLMNTEAFF.

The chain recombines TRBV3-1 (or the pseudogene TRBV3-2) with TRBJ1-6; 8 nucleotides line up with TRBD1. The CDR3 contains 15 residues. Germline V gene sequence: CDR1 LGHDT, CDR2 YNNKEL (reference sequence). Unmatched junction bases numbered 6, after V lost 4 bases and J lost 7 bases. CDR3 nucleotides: TGTGCCAGCAGCCCCCGGACAGGGCAAAATTCACCCCTCCACTTT. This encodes CASSPRTGQNSPLHF.

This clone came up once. The CDR3 DNA is TGTGCCAGCAGTTACTCGTGGGGGCCGGGCGAGACCCAGTACTTC. Amino acids: CASSYSWGPGETQYF. The V and J genes are TRBV6-5 and TRBJ2-5, with D perhaps matching TRBD1 (6 bases). Germline assignment: CDR1 MNHEY and CDR2 SVGAGI. Trimming pared 0 bases from V and 5 bases from J, leaving 13 bases between. This CDR3 contains 15 residues.

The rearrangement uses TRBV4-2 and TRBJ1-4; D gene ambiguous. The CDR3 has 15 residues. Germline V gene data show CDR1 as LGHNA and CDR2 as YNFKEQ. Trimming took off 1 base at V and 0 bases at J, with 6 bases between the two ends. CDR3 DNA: TGTGCCAGCAGCCAAGCGCGGGCAACTAATGAAAAACTGTTTTTT. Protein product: CASSQARATNEKLFF.

The CDR3 sequence: CASSLWSSGSVNEQFF. CDR3 bases: TGTGCCAGCAGCTTATGGAGTAGCGGGAGTGTTAATGAGCAGTTCTTC. The chain couples TRBV7-2 to TRBJ2-1; TRBD2 aligns across 9 bases. The length of the CDR3 is 16 residues. V was pared by 2 bases and J by 7 bases, with 9 bases of the junction left unmatched. Germline V CDR1 and CDR2: SGHTA, FQGNSA.

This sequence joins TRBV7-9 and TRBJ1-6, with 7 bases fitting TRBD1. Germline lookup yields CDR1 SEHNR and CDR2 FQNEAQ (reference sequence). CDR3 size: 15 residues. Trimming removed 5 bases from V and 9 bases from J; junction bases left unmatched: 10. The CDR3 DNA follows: TGTGCCAGCAGCCCCGACAGGGTCGGAACTTCACCCCTCCACTTT. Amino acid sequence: CASSPDRVGTSPLHF. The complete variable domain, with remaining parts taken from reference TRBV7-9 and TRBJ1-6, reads DTGVSQNPRHKITKRGQNVTFRCDPISEHNRLYWYRQTLGQGPEFLTYFQNEAQLEKSRLLSDRFSAERPKGSFSTLEIQRTEQGDSAMYLCASSPDRVGTSPLHFGNGTRLTVT.

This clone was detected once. The CDR3 loop is CASSRQGQNYEQYF. Here the CDR3 DNA reads TGCGCCAGCAGCCGGCAGGGACAGAACTACGAGCAGTACTTC. The rearrangement uses TRBV4-3 and TRBJ2-7, with 7 nucleotides matching TRBD1. CDR3 length: 14 residues. After removal of 4 bases from V and 3 bases from J, the junction contained 6 bases not matched to a gene. Germline V gives CDR1 LGHNA, CDR2 YSLEER.

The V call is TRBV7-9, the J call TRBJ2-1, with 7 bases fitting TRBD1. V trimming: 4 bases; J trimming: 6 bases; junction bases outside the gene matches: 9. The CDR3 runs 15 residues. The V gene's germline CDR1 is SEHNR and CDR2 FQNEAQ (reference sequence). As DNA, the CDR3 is TGTGCCAGCAGCTCGACAGGGCCCCTGGTCAATGAGCAGTTCTTC. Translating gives CASSSTGPLVNEQFF.

The CDR3 spells CASSKENSGRAGPINEQFF. CDR3 sequence (DNA): TGTGCCAGCAGCAAAGAGAATAGCGGGAGGGCCGGGCCTATCAATGAGCAGTTCTTC. The genes are TRBV21-1 and TRBJ2-1; TRBD2, the table's D call, was not compared with the DNA. TRBV21-1 is reported as a pseudogene. This CDR3 has 19 amino acids.

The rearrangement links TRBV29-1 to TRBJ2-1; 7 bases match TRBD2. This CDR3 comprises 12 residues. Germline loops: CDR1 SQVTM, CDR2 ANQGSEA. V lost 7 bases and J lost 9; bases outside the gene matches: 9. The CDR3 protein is CSAQTSQGEQFF. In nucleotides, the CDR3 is TGCAGCGCACAGACTAGCCAGGGTGAGCAGTTCTTC.

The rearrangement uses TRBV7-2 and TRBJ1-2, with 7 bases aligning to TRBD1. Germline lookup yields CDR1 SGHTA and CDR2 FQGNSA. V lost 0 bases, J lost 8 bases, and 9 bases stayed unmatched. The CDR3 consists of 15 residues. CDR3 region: CASSLAPLGGGGYTF. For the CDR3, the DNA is TGTGCCAGCAGCTTAGCGCCTTTAGGGGGCGGAGGCTACACCTTC.

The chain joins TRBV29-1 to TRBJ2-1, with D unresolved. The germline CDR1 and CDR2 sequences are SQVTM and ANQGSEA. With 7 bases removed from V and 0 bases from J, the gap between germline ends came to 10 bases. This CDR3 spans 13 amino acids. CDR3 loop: CSGEASSYNEQFF. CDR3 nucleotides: TGCAGCGGAGAGGCGAGCTCCTACAATGAGCAGTTCTTC.

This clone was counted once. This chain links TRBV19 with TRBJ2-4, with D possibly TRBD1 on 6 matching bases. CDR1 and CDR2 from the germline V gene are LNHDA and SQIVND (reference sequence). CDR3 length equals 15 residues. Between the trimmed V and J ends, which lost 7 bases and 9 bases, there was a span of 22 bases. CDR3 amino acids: CASTPTGAPGVIQYF. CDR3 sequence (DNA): TGTGCCAGTACCCCGACTGGGGCCCCAGGGGTCATTCAGTACTTC.

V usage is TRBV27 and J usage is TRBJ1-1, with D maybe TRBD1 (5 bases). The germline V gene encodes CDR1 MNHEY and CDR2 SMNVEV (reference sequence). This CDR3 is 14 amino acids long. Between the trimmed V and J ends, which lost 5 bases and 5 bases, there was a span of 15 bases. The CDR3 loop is CASSPGGVGTEAFF. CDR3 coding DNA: TGTGCCAGCAGTCCCGGGGGGGTAGGGACTGAAGCTTTCTTT.

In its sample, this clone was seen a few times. In DNA, the CDR3 is TGTGCCAGCAGCGTTGCTCCCTCCCGTTTGGGTGCGGGGACTGAAGCTTTCTTT. It translates to CASSVAPSRLGAGTEAFF. The chain couples TRBV9 to TRBJ1-1; D gene unclear. Germline V gives CDR1 SGDLS, CDR2 YYNGEE. The CDR3 is 18 amino acids. Trimming stripped 2 bases from V and 5 bases from J, with 25 bases between.

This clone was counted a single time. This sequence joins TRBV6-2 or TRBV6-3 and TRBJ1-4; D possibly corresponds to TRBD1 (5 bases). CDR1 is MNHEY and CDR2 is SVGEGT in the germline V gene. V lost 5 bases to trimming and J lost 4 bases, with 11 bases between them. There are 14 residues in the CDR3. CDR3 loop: CASSKGLGNEKLFF. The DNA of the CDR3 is TGTGCCAGCAGTAAGGGACTCGGTAATGAAAAACTGTTTTTT.

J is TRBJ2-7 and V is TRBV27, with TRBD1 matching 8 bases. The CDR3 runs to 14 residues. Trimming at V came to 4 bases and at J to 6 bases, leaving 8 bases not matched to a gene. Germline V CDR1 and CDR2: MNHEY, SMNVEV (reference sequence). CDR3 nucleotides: TGTGCCAGCAGTTCAGGGGGCCTCCCGCGCGAGCAGTACTTC. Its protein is CASSSGGLPREQYF.

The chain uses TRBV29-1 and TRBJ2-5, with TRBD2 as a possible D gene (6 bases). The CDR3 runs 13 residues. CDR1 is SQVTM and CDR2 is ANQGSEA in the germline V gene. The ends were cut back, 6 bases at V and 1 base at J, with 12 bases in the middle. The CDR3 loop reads CSVMSGGQETQYF. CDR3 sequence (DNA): TGCAGCGTGATGTCCGGGGGCCAAGAGACCCAGTACTTC.